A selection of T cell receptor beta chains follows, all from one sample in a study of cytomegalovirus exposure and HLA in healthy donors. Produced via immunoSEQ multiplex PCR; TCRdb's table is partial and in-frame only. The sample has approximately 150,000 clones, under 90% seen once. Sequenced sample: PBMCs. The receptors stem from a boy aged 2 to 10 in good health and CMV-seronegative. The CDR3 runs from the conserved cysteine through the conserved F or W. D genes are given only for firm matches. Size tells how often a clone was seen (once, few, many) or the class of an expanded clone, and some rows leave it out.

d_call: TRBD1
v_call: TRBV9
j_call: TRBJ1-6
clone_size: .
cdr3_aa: CASSEQSWGQASPLHF
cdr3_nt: TGTGCCAGCAGCGAACAAAGTTGGGGACAGGCGTCACCCCTCCACTTT

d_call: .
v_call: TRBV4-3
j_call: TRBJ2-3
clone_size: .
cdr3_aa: CASSQDVGGAYPDTQYF
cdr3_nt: TGCGCCAGCAGCCAAGATGTAGGGGGGGCCTATCCAGATACGCAGTATTTT

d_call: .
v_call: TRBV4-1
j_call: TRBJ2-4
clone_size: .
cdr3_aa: CASSQSHPGLAKNIQYF
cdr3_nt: TGCGCCAGCAGCCAGAGCCACCCGGGTCTAGCCAAAAACATTCAGTACTTC

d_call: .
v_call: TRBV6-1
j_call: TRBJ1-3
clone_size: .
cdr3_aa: CASSEQGSGNTIYF
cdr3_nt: TGTGCCAGCAGTGAACAGGGCTCTGGAAACACCATATATTTT

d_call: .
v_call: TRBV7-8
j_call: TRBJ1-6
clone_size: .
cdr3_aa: CASGDSRSYNSPLHF
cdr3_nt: TGTGCCAGTGGGGACTCCCGCTCCTATAATTCACCCCTCCACTTT

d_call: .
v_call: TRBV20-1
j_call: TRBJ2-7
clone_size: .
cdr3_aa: CSARGDIEQYF
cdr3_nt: TGCAGTGCTAGAGGTGACATCGAGCAGTACTTC

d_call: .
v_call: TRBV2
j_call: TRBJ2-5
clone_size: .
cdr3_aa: CASSASSFTETQYF
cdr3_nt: TGTGCCAGCAGTGCTTCTAGCTTTACGGAGACCCAGTACTTC

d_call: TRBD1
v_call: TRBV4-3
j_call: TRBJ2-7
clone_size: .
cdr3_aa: CASSHRTGEYEQYF
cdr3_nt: TGCGCCAGCAGCCACAGGACAGGGGAATACGAGCAGTACTTC

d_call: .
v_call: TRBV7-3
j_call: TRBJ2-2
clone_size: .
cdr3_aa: CASSRTGRTGELFF
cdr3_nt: TGTGCCAGCAGCCGGACGGGGAGAACCGGGGAGCTGTTTTTT

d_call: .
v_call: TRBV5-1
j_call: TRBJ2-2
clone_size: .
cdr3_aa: CASSFVADTGELFF
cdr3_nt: TGCGCCAGCAGCTTCGTAGCCGACACCGGGGAGCTGTTTTTT

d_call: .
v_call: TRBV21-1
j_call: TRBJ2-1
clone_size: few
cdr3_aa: CASSTSGGAYNEQFF
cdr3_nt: TGTGCCAGCAGCACTAGCGGGGGGGCCTACAATGAGCAGTTCTTC

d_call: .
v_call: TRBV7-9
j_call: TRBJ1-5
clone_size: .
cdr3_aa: CASSSQGYGSNQPQHF
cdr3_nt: TGTGCCAGCAGCTCTCAGGGTTACGGGAGCAATCAGCCCCAGCATTTT

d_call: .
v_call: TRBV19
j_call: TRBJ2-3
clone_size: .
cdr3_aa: CASTEGINTDTQYF
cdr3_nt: TGTGCCAGTACGGAGGGTATCAACACAGATACGCAGTATTTT

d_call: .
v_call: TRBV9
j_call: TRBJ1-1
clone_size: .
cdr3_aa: CASSVSLRPGGNTEAFF
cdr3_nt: TGTGCCAGCAGCGTTTCGCTCCGCCCGGGGGGTAACACTGAAGCTTTCTTT

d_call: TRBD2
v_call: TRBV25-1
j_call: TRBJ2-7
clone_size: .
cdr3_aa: CASSELAGGPEQYF
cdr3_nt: TGTGCCAGCAGTGAACTAGCGGGGGGACCCGAGCAGTACTTC

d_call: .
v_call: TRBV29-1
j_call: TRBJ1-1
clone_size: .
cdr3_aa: CSDLTDRWRAFF
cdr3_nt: TGCAGCGACTTAACCGACCGGTGGAGGGCTTTCTTT

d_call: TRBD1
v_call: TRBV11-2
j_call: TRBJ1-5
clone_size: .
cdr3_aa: CASSLAPRTGIAFNQPQHF
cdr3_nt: TGTGCCAGCAGCTTAGCCCCCCGGACAGGGATTGCTTTCAACCAGCCCCAGCATTTT

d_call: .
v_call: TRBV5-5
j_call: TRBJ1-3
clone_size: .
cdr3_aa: CASRQDSTISGNTIYF
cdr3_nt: TGTGCCAGCAGACAGGACAGTACCATCTCTGGAAACACCATATATTTT

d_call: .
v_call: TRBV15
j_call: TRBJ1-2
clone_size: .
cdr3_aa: CATTTLAGSRGYTF
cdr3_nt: TGTGCCACCACCACCTTGGCAGGATCGAGAGGCTACACCTTC

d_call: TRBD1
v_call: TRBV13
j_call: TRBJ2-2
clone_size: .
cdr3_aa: CASSPRPGTGGNTGELFF
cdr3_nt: TGTGCCAGCAGCCCCCGACCCGGGACAGGGGGGAACACCGGGGAGCTGTTTTTT

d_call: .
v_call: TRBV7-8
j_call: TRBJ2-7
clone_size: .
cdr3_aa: CASSLQQGREQYF
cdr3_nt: TGTGCCAGCAGCTTACAACAGGGGAGGGAGCAGTACTTC

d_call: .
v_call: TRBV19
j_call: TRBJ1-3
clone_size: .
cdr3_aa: CASRPQGGGGNTIYF
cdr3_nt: TGTGCCAGTAGGCCTCAGGGTGGCGGTGGAAACACCATATATTTT

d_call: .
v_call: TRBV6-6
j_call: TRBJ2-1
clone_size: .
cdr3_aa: CASSQGAPSYNEQFF
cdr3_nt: TGTGCCAGCAGTCAAGGGGCCCCTTCCTACAATGAGCAGTTCTTC

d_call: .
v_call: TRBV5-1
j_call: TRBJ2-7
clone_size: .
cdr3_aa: CASSWPRDKGLTYEQYF
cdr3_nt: TGCGCCAGCAGCTGGCCCCGGGACAAGGGACTAACCTACGAGCAGTACTTC

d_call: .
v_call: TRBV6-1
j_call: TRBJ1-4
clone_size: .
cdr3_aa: CASRRFGEINEKLFF
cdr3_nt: TGTGCCAGCAGGAGGTTTGGGGAGATTAATGAAAAACTGTTTTTT

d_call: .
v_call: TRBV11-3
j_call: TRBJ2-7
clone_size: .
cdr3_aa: CASSLRTESYEQYF
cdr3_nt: TGTGCCAGCAGCTTGAGGACAGAATCCTACGAGCAGTACTTC

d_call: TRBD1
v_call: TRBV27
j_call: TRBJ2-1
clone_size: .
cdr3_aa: CANRRIQGAQFF
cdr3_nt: TGTGCCAACAGACGTATACAGGGGGCGCAGTTCTTC

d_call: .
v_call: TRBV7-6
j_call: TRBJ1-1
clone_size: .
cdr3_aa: CASSLAGGLNTEAFF
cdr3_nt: TGTGCCAGCAGCTTAGCGGGGGGTCTGAACACTGAAGCTTTCTTT

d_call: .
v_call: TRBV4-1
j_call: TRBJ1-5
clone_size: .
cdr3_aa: CASSGPGANQPQHF
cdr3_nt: TGCGCCAGCAGCGGGCCAGGGGCCAATCAGCCCCAGCATTTT

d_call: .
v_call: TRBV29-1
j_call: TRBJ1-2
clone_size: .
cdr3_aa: CSVRAAGTPTYGYTF
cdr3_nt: TGCAGCGTCCGGGCAGCGGGGACACCAACCTATGGCTACACCTTC

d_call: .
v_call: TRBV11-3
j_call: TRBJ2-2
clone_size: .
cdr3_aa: CASSFGLLSGATGELFF
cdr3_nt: TGTGCCAGCAGCTTCGGTCTTCTTTCAGGGGCGACCGGGGAGCTGTTTTTT

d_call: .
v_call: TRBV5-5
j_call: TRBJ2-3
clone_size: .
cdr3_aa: CASSTGMGGTDTQYF
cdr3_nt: TGTGCCAGCAGCACGGGAATGGGCGGCACAGATACGCAGTATTTT

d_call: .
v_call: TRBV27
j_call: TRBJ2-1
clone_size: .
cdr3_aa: CASSFRQDNNEQFF
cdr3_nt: TGTGCCAGCAGTTTCAGGCAGGATAACAATGAGCAGTTCTTC

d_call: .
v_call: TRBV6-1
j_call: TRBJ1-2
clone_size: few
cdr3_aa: CASSEAMAVYGYTF
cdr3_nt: TGTGCCAGCAGTGAAGCAATGGCAGTCTATGGCTACACCTTC

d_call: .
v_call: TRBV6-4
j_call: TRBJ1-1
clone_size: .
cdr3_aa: CASRRGMNTEAFF
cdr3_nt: TGTGCCAGCAGAAGGGGGATGAACACTGAAGCTTTCTTT

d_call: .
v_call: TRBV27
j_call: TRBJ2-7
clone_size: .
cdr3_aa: CASSLPGQPAYEQYF
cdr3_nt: TGTGCCAGCAGTTTGCCGGGACAACCCGCCTACGAGCAGTACTTC

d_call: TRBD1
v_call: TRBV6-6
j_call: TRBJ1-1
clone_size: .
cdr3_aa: CAITDRGYTEAFF
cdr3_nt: TGTGCCATCACAGACAGGGGTTATACTGAAGCTTTCTTT

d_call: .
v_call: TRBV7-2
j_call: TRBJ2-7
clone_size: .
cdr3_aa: CASRSGQGSGNEQYF
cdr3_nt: TGTGCCAGCAGATCGGGACAGGGTAGCGGGAACGAGCAGTACTTC

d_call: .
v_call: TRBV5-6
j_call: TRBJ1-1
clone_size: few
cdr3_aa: CASSLWRPDPIRGGTEAFF
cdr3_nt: TGTGCCAGCAGCTTGTGGCGTCCTGACCCGATAAGGGGCGGCACTGAAGCTTTCTTT

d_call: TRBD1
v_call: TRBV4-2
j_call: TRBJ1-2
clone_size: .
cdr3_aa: CASSQEGTGLGGYTF
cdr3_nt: TGTGCCAGCAGCCAAGAAGGGACAGGGCTGGGCGGCTACACCTTC

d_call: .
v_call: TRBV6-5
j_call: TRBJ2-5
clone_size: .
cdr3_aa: CASNRGIRQTQYF
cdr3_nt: TGTGCCAGCAACCGGGGTATTCGGCAGACCCAGTACTTC

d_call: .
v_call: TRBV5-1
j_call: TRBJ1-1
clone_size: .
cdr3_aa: CASSWGRETEAFF
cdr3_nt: TGCGCCAGCAGCTGGGGGAGGGAAACTGAAGCTTTCTTT

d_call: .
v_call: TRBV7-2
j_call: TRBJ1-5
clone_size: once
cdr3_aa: CASSLSAGTNSNQPQHF
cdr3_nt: TGTGCCAGCAGTCTAAGCGCCGGGACAAATAGCAATCAGCCCCAGCATTTT

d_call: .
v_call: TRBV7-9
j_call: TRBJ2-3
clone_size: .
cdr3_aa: CSSSLSQGNTDTQYF
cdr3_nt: TGTTCCAGCAGCTTAAGTCAGGGGAACACAGATACGCAGTATTTT

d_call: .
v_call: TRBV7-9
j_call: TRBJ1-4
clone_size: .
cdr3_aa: CASSTTEETNEKLFF
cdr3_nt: TGTGCCAGCAGTACGACAGAAGAAACTAATGAAAAACTGTTTTTT

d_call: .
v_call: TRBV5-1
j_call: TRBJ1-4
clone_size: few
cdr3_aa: CASSFGEAGEKLFF
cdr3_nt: TGCGCCAGCAGCTTTGGGGAGGCGGGTGAAAAACTGTTTTTT

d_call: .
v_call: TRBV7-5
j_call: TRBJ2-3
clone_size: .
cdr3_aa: CATGLGADRFSGVTDTQYF
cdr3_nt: TGTGCCACAGGGCTGGGGGCGGACAGGTTTAGTGGGGTCACAGATACGCAGTATTTT

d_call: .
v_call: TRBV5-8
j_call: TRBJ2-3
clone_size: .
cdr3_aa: CASSFGGQSTDTQYF
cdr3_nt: TGTGCCAGCAGCTTTGGGGGCCAGAGCACAGATACGCAGTATTTT

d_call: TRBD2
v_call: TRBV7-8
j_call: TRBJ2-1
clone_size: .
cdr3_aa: CASSLVPSGSYVGNEQFF
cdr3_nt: TGTGCCAGCAGCTTAGTACCTAGCGGGAGTTATGTCGGCAATGAGCAGTTCTTC

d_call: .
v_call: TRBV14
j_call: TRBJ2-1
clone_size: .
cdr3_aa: CASSQNFEQFF
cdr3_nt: TGTGCCAGCAGCCAAAACTTTGAGCAGTTCTTC

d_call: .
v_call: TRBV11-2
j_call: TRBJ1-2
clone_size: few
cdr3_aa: CASSPQGNYGYTF
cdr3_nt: TGTGCCAGCAGCCCCCAGGGGAACTATGGCTACACCTTC

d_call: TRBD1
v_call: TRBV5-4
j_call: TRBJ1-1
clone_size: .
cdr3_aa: CASSKQGRNTEAFF
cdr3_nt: TGTGCCAGCAGTAAACAGGGGCGGAACACTGAAGCTTTCTTT

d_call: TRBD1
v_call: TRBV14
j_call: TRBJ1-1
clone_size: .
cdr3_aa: CASSQDWPDRDTEAFF
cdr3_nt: TGTGCCAGCAGCCAAGATTGGCCGGACAGGGACACTGAAGCTTTCTTT